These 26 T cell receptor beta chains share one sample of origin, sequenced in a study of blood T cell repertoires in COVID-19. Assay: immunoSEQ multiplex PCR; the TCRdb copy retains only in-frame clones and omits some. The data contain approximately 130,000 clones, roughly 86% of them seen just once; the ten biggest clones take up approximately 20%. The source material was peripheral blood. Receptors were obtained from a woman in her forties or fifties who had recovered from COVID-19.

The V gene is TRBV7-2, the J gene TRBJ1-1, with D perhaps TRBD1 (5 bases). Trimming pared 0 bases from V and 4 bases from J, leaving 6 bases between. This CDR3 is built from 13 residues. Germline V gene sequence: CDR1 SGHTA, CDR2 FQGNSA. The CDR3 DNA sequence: TGTGCCAGCAGCTTAGCGGGGCCCACTGAAGCTTTCTTT. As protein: CASSLAGPTEAFF.

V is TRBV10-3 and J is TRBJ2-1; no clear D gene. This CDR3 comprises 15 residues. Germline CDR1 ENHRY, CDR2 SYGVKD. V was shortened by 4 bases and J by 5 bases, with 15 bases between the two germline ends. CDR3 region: CAISGGPPKNNEQFF. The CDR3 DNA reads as TGTGCCATCAGTGGTGGGCCTCCCAAAAACAATGAGCAGTTCTTC.

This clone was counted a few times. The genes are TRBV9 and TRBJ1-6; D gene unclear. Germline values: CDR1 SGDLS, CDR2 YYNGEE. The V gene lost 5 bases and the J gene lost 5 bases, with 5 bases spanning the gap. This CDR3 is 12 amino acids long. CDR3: CASRRDNSPLHF. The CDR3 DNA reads TGTGCCAGCAGGCGGGATAATTCACCCCTCCACTTT.

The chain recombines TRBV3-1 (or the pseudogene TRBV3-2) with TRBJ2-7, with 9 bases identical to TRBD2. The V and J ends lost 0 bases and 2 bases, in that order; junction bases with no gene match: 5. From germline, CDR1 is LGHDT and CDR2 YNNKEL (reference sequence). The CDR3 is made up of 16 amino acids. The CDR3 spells CASSQDLERGAYEQYF. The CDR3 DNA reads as TGTGCCAGCAGCCAAGATCTAGAGCGGGGGGCCTACGAGCAGTACTTC.

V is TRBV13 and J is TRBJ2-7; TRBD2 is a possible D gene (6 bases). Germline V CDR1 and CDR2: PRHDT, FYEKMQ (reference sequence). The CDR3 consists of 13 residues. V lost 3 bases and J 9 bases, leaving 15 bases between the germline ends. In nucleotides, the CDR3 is TGTGCCAGCAGCTTTACGGGATTGGGGGGGCAGTACTTC. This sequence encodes CASSFTGLGGQYF.

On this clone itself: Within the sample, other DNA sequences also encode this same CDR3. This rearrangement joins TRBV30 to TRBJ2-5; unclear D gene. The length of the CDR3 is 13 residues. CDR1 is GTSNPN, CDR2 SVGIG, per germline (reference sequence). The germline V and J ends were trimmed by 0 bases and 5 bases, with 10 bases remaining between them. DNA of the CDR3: TGTGCCTGGAGTGTTCGGGTTCGGGAGACCCAGTACTTC. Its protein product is CAWSVRVRETQYF. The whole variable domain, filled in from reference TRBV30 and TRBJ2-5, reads SQTIHQWPATLVQPVGSPLSLECTVEGTSNPNLYWYRQAAGRGLQLLFYSVGIGQISSEVPQNLSASRPQDRQFILSSKKLLLSDSGFYLCAWSVRVRETQYFGPGTRLLVL.

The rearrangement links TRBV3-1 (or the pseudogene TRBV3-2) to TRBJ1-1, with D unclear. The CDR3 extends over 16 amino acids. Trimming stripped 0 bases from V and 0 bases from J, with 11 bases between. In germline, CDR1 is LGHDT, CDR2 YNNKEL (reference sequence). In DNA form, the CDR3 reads TGTGCCAGCAGCCAAGATCAAGAGGCCCTGAACACTGAAGCTTTCTTT. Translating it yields CASSQDQEALNTEAFF.

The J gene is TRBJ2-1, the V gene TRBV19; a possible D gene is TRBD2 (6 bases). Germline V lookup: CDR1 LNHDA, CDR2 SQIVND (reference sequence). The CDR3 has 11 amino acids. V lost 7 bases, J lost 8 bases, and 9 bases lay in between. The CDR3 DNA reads TGTGCCAGTACCCGGAGGGATGAGCAGTTCTTC. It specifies CASTRRDEQFF.

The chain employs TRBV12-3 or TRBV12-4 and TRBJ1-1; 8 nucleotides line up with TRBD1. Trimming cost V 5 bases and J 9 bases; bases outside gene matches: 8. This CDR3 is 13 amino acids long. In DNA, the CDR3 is TGTGCCAGCAGTCGCGGGGACAGGATGAAAGCTTTCTTT. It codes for CASSRGDRMKAFF.

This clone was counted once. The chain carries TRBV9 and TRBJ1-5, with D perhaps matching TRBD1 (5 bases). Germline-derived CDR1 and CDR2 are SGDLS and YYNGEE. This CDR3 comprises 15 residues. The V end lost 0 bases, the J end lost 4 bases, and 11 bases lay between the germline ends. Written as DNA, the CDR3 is TGTGCCAGCAGCGTAGGGCAGGGTAGTAATCAGCCCCAGCATTTT. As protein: CASSVGQGSNQPQHF.

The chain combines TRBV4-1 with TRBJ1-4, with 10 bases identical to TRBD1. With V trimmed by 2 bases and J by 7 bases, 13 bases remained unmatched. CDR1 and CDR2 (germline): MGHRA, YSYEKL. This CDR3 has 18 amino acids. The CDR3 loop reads CASSQSGTGVRVGEKLFF. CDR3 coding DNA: TGCGCCAGCAGCCAATCCGGGACAGGGGTGAGGGTTGGTGAAAAACTGTTTTTT.

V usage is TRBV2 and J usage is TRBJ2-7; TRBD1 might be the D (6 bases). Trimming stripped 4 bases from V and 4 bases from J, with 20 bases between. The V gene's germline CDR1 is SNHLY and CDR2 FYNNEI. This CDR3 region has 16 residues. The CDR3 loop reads CASSGFFKGVAYEQYF. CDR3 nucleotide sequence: TGTGCCAGCAGTGGGTTTTTCAAGGGGGTAGCATACGAGCAGTACTTC. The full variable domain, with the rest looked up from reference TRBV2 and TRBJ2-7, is EPEVTQTPSHQVTQMGQEVILRCVPISNHLYFYWYRQILGQKVEFLVSFYNNEISEKSEIFDDQFSVERPDGSNFTLKIRSTKLEDSAMYFCASSGFFKGVAYEQYFGPGTRLTVT.

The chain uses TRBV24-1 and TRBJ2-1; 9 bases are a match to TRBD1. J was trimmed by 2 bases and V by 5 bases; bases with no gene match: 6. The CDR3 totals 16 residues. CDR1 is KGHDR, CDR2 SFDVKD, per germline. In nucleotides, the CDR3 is TGTGCCACCAGTGCCTCCGACAGGGGGGCCTACAATGAGCAGTTCTTC. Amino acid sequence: CATSASDRGAYNEQFF.

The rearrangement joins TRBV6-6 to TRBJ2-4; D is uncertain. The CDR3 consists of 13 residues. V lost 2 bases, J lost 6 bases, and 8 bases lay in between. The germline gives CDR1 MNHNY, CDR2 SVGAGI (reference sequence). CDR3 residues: CASSYVPRNIQYF. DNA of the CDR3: TGTGCCAGCAGTTACGTCCCGAGAAACATTCAGTACTTC.

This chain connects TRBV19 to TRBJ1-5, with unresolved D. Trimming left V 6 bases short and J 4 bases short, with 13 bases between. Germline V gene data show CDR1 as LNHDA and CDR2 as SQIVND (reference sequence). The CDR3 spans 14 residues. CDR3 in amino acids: CASRPSVGNQPQHF. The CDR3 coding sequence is TGTGCCAGTAGGCCTTCAGTCGGGAATCAGCCCCAGCATTTT. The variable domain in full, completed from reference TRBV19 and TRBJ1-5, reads DGGITQSPKYLFRKEGQNVTLSCEQNLNHDAMYWYRQDPGQGLRLIYYSQIVNDFQKGDIAEGYSVSREKKESFPLTVTSAQKNPTAFYLCASRPSVGNQPQHFGDGTRLSIL.

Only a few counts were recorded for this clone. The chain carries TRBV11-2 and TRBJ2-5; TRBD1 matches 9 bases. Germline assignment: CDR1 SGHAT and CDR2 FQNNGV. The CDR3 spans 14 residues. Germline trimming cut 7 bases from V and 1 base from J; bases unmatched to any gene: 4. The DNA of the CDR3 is TGTGCCAGCAAAGGGACAGGGACCCAAGAGACCCAGTACTTC. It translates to CASKGTGTQETQYF.

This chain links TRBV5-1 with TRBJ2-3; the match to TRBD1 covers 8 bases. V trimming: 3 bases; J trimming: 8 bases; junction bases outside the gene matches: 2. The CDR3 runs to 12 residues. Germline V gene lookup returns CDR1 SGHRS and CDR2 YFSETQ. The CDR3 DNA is TGCGCCAGCAGCTCAGGACAGGGTACGCAGTATTTT. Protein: CASSSGQGTQYF.

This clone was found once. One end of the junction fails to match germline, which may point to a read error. The CDR3 is CASTPTRGSGSF. The CDR3 DNA reads TGTGCCAGCACTCCCACTCGGGGGTCGGGCAGCTTC. This chain connects TRBV2 to TRBJ1-2; TRBD1 is a possible D gene (5 bases). From germline, CDR1 is SNHLY and CDR2 FYNNEI. The CDR3 covers 12 residues. Based on the CDR3 plus reference TRBV2 and TRBJ1-2, the full variable domain is EPEVTQTPSHQVTQMGQEVILRCVPISNHLYFYWYRQILGQKVEFLVSFYNNEISEKSEIFDDQFSVERPDGSNFTLKIRSTKLEDSAMYFCASTPTRGSGSFGSGTRLTVV.

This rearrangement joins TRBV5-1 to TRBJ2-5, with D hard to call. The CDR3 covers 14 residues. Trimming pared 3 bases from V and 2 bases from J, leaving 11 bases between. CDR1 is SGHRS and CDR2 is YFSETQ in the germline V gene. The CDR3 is CASSSRSGQETQYF. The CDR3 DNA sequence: TGCGCCAGCAGCTCCAGGTCTGGGCAAGAGACCCAGTACTTC.

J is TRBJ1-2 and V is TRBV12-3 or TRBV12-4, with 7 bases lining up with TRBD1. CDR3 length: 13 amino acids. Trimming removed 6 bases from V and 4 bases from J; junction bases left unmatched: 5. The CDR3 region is CASSLGQVYGYTF. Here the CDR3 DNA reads TGTGCCAGCAGCCTCGGACAGGTCTATGGCTACACCTTC.

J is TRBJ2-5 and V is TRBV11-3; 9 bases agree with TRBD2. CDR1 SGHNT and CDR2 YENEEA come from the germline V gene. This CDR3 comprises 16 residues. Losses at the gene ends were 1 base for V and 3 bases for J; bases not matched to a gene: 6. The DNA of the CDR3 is TGTGCCAGCAGCTTAGGTTTGACTAGCGGAGAAGAGACCCAGTACTTC. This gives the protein CASSLGLTSGEETQYF.

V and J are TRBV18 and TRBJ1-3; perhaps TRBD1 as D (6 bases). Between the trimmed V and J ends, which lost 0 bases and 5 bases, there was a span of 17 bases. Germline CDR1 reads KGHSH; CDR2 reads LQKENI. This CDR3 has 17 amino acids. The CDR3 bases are TGTGCCAGCTCACCACCGCTCTCGACAGGAACTCGAAACACCATATATTTT. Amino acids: CASSPPLSTGTRNTIYF. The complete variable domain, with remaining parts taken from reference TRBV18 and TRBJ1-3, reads NAGVMQNPRHLVRRRGQEARLRCSPMKGHSHVYWYRQLPEEGLKFMVYLQKENIIDESGMPKERFSAEFPKEGPSILRIQQVVRGDSAAYFCASSPPLSTGTRNTIYFGEGSWLTVV.

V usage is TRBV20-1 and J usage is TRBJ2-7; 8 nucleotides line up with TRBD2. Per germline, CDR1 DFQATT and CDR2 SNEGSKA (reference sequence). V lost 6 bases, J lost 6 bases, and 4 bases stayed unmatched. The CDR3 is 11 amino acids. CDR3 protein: CSAERESEQYF. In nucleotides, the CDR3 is TGCAGTGCGGAGCGGGAGAGCGAGCAGTACTTC.

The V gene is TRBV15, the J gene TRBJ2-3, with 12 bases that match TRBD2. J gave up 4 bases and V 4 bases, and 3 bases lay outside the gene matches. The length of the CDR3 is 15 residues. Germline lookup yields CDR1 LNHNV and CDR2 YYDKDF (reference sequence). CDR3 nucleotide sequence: TGTGCCACCAGCACGGGACTAGCGGGTGCAGATACGCAGTATTTT. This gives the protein CATSTGLAGADTQYF.

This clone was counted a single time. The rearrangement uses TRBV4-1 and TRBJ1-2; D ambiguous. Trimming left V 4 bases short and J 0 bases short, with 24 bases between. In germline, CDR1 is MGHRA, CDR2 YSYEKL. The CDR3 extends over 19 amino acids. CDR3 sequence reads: CASSPAPPGLEAPNYGYTF. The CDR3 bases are TGCGCCAGCAGCCCCGCTCCACCGGGCCTGGAGGCCCCTAACTATGGCTACACCTTC.

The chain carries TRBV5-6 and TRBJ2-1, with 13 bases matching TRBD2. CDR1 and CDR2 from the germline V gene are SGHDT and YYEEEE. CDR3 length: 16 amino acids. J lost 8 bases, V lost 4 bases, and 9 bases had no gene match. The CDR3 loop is CASSIQLAGGPDEQFF. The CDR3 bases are TGTGCCAGCAGCATCCAACTAGCGGGGGGGCCGGATGAGCAGTTCTTC. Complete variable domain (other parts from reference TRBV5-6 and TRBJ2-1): DAGVTQSPTHLIKTRGQQVTLRCSPKSGHDTVSWYQQALGQGPQFIFQYYEEEERQRGNFPDRFSGHQFPNYSSELNVNALLLGDSALYLCASSIQLAGGPDEQFFGPGTRLTVL.